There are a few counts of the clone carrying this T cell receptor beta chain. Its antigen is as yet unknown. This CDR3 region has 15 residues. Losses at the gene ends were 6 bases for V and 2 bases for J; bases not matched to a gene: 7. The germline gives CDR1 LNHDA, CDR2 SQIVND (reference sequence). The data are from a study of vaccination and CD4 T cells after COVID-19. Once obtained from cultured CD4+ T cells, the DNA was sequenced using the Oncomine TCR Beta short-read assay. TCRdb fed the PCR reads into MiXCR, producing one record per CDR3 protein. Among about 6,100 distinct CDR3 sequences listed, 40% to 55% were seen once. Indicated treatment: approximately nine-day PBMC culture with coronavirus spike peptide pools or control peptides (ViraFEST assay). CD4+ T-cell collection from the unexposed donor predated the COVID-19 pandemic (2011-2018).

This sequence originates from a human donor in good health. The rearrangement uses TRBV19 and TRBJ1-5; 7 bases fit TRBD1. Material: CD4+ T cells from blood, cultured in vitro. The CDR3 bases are TGTGCCAGTAGATCAGGACAGGTTGGCAATCAGCCCCAGCATTTT. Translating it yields CASRSGQVGNQPQHF.